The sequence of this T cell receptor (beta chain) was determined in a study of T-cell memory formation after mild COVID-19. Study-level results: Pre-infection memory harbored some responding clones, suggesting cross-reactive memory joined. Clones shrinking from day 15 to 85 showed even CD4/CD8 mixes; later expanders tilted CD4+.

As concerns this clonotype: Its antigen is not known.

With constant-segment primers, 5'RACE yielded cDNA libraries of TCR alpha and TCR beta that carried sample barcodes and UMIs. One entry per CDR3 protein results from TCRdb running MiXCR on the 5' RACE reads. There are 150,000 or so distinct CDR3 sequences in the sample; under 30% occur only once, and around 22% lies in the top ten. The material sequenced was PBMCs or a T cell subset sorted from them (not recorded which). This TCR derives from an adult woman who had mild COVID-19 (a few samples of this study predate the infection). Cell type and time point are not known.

CDR3 region: CASSVRSGSTDTQYF. In DNA, the CDR3 is TGTGCCAGCAGCGTTCGGAGCGGGAGCACAGATACGCAGTATTTT. This rearrangement joins TRBV9 to TRBJ2-3; D possibly corresponds to TRBD2 (6 bases). Germline V CDR1 and CDR2: SGDLS, YYNGEE. The CDR3 is made up of 15 amino acids. V was trimmed by 2 bases and J by 0 bases, leaving 10 bases between them.